This T cell receptor (beta chain) stems from a study of T cell responses to AZD1222 COVID-19 vaccine. Findings and limits, study-wide: A mostly white British donor set with more females was recruited, and clonal diversity was possibly underestimated. Following two doses of AZD1222, Spike-specific TCR breadth and depth rose.

Looked up from germline, CDR1 is SEHNR and CDR2 is FQNEAQ (reference sequence). This CDR3 spans 18 amino acids. Germline trimming cut 2 bases from V and 4 bases from J; bases unmatched to any gene: 7. Worth noting for this clone: Its antigen is unidentified.

The method was immunoSEQ multiplex PCR; TCRdb's version includes in-frame clones alone and lacks a portion of them. The sample consists of 85,000 to 90,000 clones, over 75% of them appearing once. Sequenced material: peripheral blood, taken on day 0 of AZD1222 vaccination. The rearrangement joins TRBV7-9 to TRBJ2-6; 11 bases line up with TRBD2. The source is an adult in good health. CDR3: CASSLLAGGPKGANVLTF. In DNA form, the CDR3 reads TGTGCCAGCAGCTTATTAGCGGGAGGGCCTAAGGGGGCCAACGTCCTGACTTTC.